The TCR beta chain described here comes from a study of identical twins. TCRdb called the 5' RACE reads again in MiXCR, with one record for every CDR3 protein. Here the sample spans approximately 550,000 distinct CDR3 sequences, about a fifth being singletons. This clonotype was counted a few times. V lost 11 bases to trimming and J lost 1 base, with 18 bases between them. The length of the CDR3 is 15 residues. Germline-derived CDR1 and CDR2 are MNHEY and SMNVEV (reference sequence). The same specimen was also included in a second study, on yellow fever vaccine responses in identical twins.

The specimen sequenced was CD4+ T cells sorted from blood. The V gene is TRBV27, the J gene TRBJ2-1; either TRBD1 or TRBD2 may fit D (5 bases each). This TCR was recovered from a woman aged 18-35 years in good health. CDR3 sequence: CASQPERGSYNEQFF. The CDR3 nucleotides read TGTGCCTCTCAACCAGAGAGGGGATCCTACAATGAGCAGTTCTTC.